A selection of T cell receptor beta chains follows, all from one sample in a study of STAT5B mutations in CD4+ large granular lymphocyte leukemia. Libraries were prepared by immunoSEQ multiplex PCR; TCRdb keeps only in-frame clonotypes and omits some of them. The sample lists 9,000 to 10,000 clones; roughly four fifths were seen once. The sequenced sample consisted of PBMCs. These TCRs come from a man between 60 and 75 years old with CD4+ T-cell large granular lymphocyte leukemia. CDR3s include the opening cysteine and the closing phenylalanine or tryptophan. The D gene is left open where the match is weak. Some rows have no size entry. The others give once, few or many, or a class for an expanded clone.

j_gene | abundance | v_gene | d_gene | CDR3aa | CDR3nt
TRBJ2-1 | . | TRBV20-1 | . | CSASAEGEQFF | TGCAGTGCTAGTGCAGAGGGTGAGCAGTTCTTC
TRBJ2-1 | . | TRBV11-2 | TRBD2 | CASSYSPLAGNEQFF | TGTGCCAGCAGCTATAGCCCCTTAGCGGGGAATGAGCAGTTCTTC
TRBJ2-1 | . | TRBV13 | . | CASSFSYNEQFF | TGTGCCAGCAGCTTCTCCTACAATGAGCAGTTCTTC
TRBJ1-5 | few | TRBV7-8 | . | CASSLGIREQPQHF | TGTGCCAGCAGCTTGGGGATCAGGGAACAGCCCCAGCATTTT
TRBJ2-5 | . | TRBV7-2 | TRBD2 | CASSISPAGVKETQYF | TGTGCCAGCAGCATCAGTCCAGCGGGAGTTAAGGAGACCCAGTACTTC
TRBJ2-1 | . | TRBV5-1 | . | CASSIDTRDAGHEQFF | TGCGCCAGCAGCATAGATACCCGGGACGCCGGGCATGAGCAGTTCTTC
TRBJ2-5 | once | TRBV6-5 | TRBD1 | CASSSRQGLDQETQYF | TGTGCCAGCAGTTCCCGACAGGGCCTAGACCAAGAGACCCAGTACTTC
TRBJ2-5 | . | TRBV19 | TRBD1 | CASNTGVRETQYF | TGTGCCAGTAATACAGGGGTCCGAGAGACCCAGTACTTC
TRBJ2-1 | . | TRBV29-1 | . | CSVEDWDEQFF | TGCAGCGTTGAGGATTGGGATGAGCAGTTCTTC
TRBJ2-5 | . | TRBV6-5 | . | CASSFLAEETQYF | TGTGCCAGCAGTTTTCTAGCAGAAGAGACCCAGTACTTC
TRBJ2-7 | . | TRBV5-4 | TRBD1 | CASSAGTGDYEQYF | TGTGCCAGCAGCGCAGGGACAGGGGATTACGAGCAGTACTTC
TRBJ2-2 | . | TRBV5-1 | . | CASSLKKGGKADTGELFF | TGCGCCAGCAGCCTCAAGAAGGGCGGAAAAGCGGACACCGGGGAGCTGTTTTTT
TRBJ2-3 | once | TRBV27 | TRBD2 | CATLGSGKGTDTQYF | TGTGCCACCCTGGGTAGCGGGAAGGGGACAGATACGCAGTATTTT
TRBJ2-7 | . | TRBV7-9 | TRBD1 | CASSPRQGSAYEQYF | TGTGCCAGCAGCCCTCGACAGGGTTCGGCCTACGAGCAGTACTTC
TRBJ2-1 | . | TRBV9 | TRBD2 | CASSVGPAGRDEQFF | TGTGCCAGCAGCGTAGGGCCAGCGGGAAGGGATGAGCAGTTCTTC
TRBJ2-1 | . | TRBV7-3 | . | CASSLGGYTYNEQFF | TGTGCCAGCAGCTTAGGCGGGTATACCTACAATGAGCAGTTCTTC
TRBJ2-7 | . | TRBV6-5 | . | CASSLSQGATYEQYF | TGTGCCAGCAGCCTATCACAGGGCGCGACCTACGAGCAGTACTTC
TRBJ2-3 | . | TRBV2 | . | CATAVEDTQYF | TGTGCCACGGCCGTGGAGGATACGCAGTATTTT
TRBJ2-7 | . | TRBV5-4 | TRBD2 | CASRIIAGPLISYEQYF | TGTGCCAGCAGAATAATAGCGGGACCGCTAATATCCTACGAGCAGTACTTC
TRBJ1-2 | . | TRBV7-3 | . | CASSLESNYGYTF | TGTGCCAGCAGCTTAGAATCTAACTATGGCTACACCTTC
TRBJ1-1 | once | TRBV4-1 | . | CASSLIQDTFGTEAFF | TGCGCCAGCAGTCTTATACAAGACACGTTCGGAACTGAAGCTTTCTTT
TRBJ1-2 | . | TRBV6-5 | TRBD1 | CASSLGQAGGYTF | TGTGCCAGCAGTCTTGGACAGGCTGGTGGCTACACCTTC
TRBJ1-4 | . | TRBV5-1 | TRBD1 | CASSFGQGGEKLFF | TGCGCCAGCAGCTTTGGACAGGGAGGTGAAAAACTGTTTTTT
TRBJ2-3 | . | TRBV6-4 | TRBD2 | CASSDGTSGTDTQYF | TGTGCCAGCAGTGACGGGACTAGCGGCACAGATACGCAGTATTTT
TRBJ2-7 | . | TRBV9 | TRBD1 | CASSPRQGDWEQYF | TGTGCCAGCAGCCCCCGACAGGGGGACTGGGAGCAGTACTTC
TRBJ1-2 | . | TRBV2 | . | CASSDGSSFYGYTF | TGTGCCAGCAGCGACGGGTCATCTTTCTATGGCTACACCTTC
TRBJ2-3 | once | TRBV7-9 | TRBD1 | CASSRGPGTAIGYF | TGTGCCAGCAGCCGAGGCCCAGGGACAGCGATAGGGTATTTT
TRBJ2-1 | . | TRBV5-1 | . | CASSLGGGLLSYNEQFF | TGCGCCAGCAGCTTGGGCGGAGGGCTCCTCTCCTACAATGAGCAGTTCTTC
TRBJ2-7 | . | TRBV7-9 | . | CASSQLRPGHYEQYF | TGTGCCAGCAGCCAACTGAGGCCAGGTCACTACGAGCAGTACTTC
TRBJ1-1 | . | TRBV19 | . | CAILSSGAEAFF | TGTGCCATATTATCTTCAGGGGCTGAAGCTTTCTTT
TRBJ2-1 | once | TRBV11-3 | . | CASSSSGGREQFF | TGTGCCAGCAGCTCCAGCGGCGGTAGAGAGCAGTTCTTC
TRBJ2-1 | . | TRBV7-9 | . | CASSFIGGNEQFF | TGTGCCAGCAGCTTCATTGGCGGAAATGAGCAGTTCTTC
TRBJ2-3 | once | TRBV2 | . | CASSDTGLRTDTQYF | TGTGCCAGCAGTGATACAGGGCTTCGGACAGATACGCAGTATTTT
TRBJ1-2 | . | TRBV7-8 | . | CASSVLQGSGGYTF | TGTGCCAGCAGCGTCCTCCAAGGCTCCGGTGGCTACACCTTC
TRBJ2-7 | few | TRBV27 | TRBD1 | CASRDRGTYEQYF | TGTGCCAGCAGGGACAGGGGGACCTACGAGCAGTACTTC
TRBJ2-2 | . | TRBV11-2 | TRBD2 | CASSLSRGGRSGELFF | TGTGCCAGCAGCTTATCCCGGGGGGGGCGTTCCGGGGAGCTGTTTTTT